These 24 T cell receptor beta chains were all obtained from the same sample, sequenced in a study of OX40 agonist ivuxolimab in advanced cancers. Repertoires were generated with immunoSEQ multiplex PCR, while TCRdb's copy carries only in-frame clones and drops some. The sample holds around 21,000 clones, over 80% seen once. The sequencing used CD4+ or CD8+ T cells sorted from blood, collected in a trial of the OX40 agonist ivuxolimab. The receptors were sampled from an adult with an advanced solid tumor such as melanoma, head and neck, liver or kidney cancer.

The chain joins TRBV5-1 to TRBJ2-1; 7 bases line up with TRBD1. Per germline, CDR1 SGHRS and CDR2 YFSETQ. V trimming: 4 bases; J trimming: 2 bases; junction bases outside the gene matches: 3. The CDR3 runs to 14 residues. CDR3 in DNA: TGCGCCAGCAGCGCCGACAGGGCCTACAATGAGCAGTTCTTC. Its protein is CASSADRAYNEQFF.

The chain is built from TRBV7-3 and TRBJ2-1; 8 nucleotides match TRBD1. Germline V gene data show CDR1 as SGHTA and CDR2 as FQGTGA. Unmatched junction bases numbered 7, after V lost 5 bases and J lost 4 bases. The CDR3 has 15 amino acids. This CDR3 is CASSPGQGNYNEQFF. The CDR3 DNA is TGTGCCAGCAGCCCCGGACAGGGTAATTACAATGAGCAGTTCTTC.

This clone was counted once. The chain links TRBV4-1 to TRBJ1-5, with D possibly matching TRBD1 (5 bases). The V and J ends lost 5 bases and 0 bases respectively, with 17 bases between them. In germline, CDR1 is MGHRA, CDR2 YSYEKL. This CDR3 contains 17 residues. CDR3 nucleotide sequence: TGCGCCAGCAGCAGGGGAGGGCCCACAAATAGCAATCAGCCCCAGCATTTT. This encodes CASSRGGPTNSNQPQHF.

This clone has only a few counts. The V and J genes are TRBV6-5 and TRBJ1-1, with D hard to call. The CDR3 has 14 residues. Germline V gene sequence: CDR1 MNHEY, CDR2 SVGAGI. V gave up 0 bases and J gave up 1 base, with 6 bases separating them. CDR3: CASSYSTGNTEAFF. The CDR3 DNA follows: TGTGCCAGCAGTTACTCGACGGGGAACACTGAAGCTTTCTTT.

The CDR3 loop reads CASSREPGRQSDEQFF. CDR3 nucleotide sequence: TGTGCCAGCAGCCGGGAGCCGGGACGGCAGAGCGATGAGCAGTTCTTC. The chain carries TRBV7-2 and TRBJ2-1; a possible D gene is TRBD2 (6 bases). V lost 5 bases to trimming and J lost 8 bases, with 22 bases between them. This CDR3 is built from 16 residues. Germline V gene data show CDR1 as SGHTA and CDR2 as FQGNSA.

This clone has a handful of counts. The chain is built from TRBV7-9 and TRBJ2-1, with TRBD2 matching over 9 bases. With 1 base clipped from V and 7 bases from J, the junction kept 5 bases outside the gene matches. Per the germline V gene, CDR1 is SEHNR and CDR2 is FQNEAQ (reference sequence). CDR3 size: 15 residues. The CDR3 nucleotides read TGTGCCAGCAGCTTAGATAGCGGGGGTTCGAATGAGCAGTTCTTC. This codes for CASSLDSGGSNEQFF.

A single count supports this clone. The chain employs TRBV5-6 and TRBJ2-1; D is uncertain. The CDR3 length is 13 residues. Trimming shortened V by 4 bases and J by 9 bases, and 14 bases separated the two germline ends. CDR1 SGHDT and CDR2 YYEEEE come from the germline V gene. The DNA of the CDR3 is TGTGCCAGCAGCCCCGCTCAAGGTACTGAGCAGTTCTTC. This gives the protein CASSPAQGTEQFF.

A note on this clone: Its ends do not fully match the called genes, so a read error is possible. The gene calls are TRBV5-1 and TRBJ1-4; D might be TRBD1 (6 bases). Germline values: CDR1 SGHRS, CDR2 YFSETQ. The CDR3 is 14 residues long. The DNA of the CDR3 is TGCGCCAGCAGAAACGGGACAACCAATGAAAAACTGTTTTTT. It yields the protein CASRNGTTNEKLFF.

V gene TRBV7-9 combines with J gene TRBJ2-1; 14 positions agree with TRBD2. CDR3 length: 18 amino acids. CDR1 is SEHNR and CDR2 is FQNEAQ in the germline V gene (reference sequence). The V segment lost 5 bases and the J segment 2 bases; nucleotides outside the gene matches: 8. The CDR3: CASSPGTSGSGPYNEQFF. CDR3 sequence (DNA): TGTGCCAGCAGCCCGGGGACTAGCGGGAGTGGGCCCTACAATGAGCAGTTCTTC. Using reference TRBV7-9 and TRBJ2-1 for the parts outside the CDR3, the full variable domain is DTGVSQNPRHKITKRGQNVTFRCDPISEHNRLYWYRQTLGQGPEFLTYFQNEAQLEKSRLLSDRFSAERPKGSFSTLEIQRTEQGDSAMYLCASSPGTSGSGPYNEQFFGPGTRLTVL.

The DNA for the CDR3 is TGTGCCAGCAGTCCCTGGACTAGAGGAGATACGCAGTATTTT. The encoded protein is CASSPWTRGDTQYF. The chain recombines TRBV25-1 with TRBJ2-3, with 7 bases fitting TRBD2. The junction had 7 bases not matched to a gene; V was cut back by 5 bases and J by 5 bases. The length of the CDR3 is 14 residues. Germline assignment: CDR1 MGHDK and CDR2 SYGVNS.

This chain uses TRBV7-9 with TRBJ2-5, with D perhaps TRBD2 (6 bases). V lost 4 bases and J 5 bases, leaving 17 bases between the germline ends. The CDR3 consists of 15 residues. The germline V gene has CDR1 SEHNR and CDR2 FQNEAQ (reference sequence). The CDR3 protein is CASSSTRRDRETQYF. In DNA form, the CDR3 reads TGTGCCAGCAGCTCCACCCGGAGGGATCGGGAGACCCAGTACTTC.

The chain is built from TRBV19 and TRBJ1-2; D is perhaps TRBD1 (6 bases). Germline CDR1 LNHDA, CDR2 SQIVND (reference sequence). The V end was cut by 3 bases, the J end by 5 bases, with 13 bases between. The CDR3 length is 14 residues. CDR3: CASSISTGEYGYTF. The CDR3 region has the DNA TGTGCCAGTAGTATTTCGACAGGCGAGTATGGCTACACCTTC. Combining the CDR3 with reference TRBV19 and TRBJ1-2 gives the whole variable domain DGGITQSPKYLFRKEGQNVTLSCEQNLNHDAMYWYRQDPGQGLRLIYYSQIVNDFQKGDIAEGYSVSREKKESFPLTVTSAQKNPTAFYLCASSISTGEYGYTFGSGTRLTVV.

V gene TRBV2 combines with J gene TRBJ1-5; D not certain. V was clipped by 4 bases and J by 4 bases, with 14 bases between them. Germline CDR1 SNHLY, CDR2 FYNNEI. The CDR3 is made up of 15 amino acids. This chain's CDR3 is CASSGRSPLNQPQHF. CDR3 DNA: TGTGCCAGCAGTGGGCGGTCCCCTCTAAATCAGCCCCAGCATTTT.

This clone has only one observation. The V call is TRBV28, the J call TRBJ1-5; TRBD1 matches at 7 bases. The ends lost 8 bases at V and 4 bases at J; junction bases unmatched: 14. CDR3 length: 16 amino acids. Germline V gives CDR1 MDHEN, CDR2 SYDVKM. CDR3 coding DNA: TGTGCCAGCCCCTTCGTTGGTAGGGGGCTAAATCAGCCCCAGCATTTT. This sequence encodes CASPFVGRGLNQPQHF.

This clone occurred once. The chain uses TRBV6-5 and TRBJ2-2; D ambiguous. This CDR3 is 11 amino acids long. Trimming cost V 6 bases and J 4 bases, with 3 bases left between them. CDR1 MNHEY and CDR2 SVGAGI come from the germline V gene. This CDR3 is CASRATGELFF. CDR3 nucleotide sequence: TGTGCCAGCAGGGCCACCGGGGAGCTGTTTTTT.

This chain connects TRBV7-2 to TRBJ1-5, with no clear D. V dropped 5 bases and J dropped 5 bases, with 13 bases sitting between them. Germline values: CDR1 SGHTA, CDR2 FQGNSA. The CDR3 has 14 residues. CDR3 in DNA: TGTGCCAGCAGCCCCGGAGGTGACCATCAGCCCCAGCATTTT. This encodes CASSPGGDHQPQHF.

This sequence joins TRBV7-9 and TRBJ2-1, with no clear D. This CDR3 is built from 15 residues. V gave up 0 bases and J gave up 2 bases, with 8 bases separating them. Germline V gene data show CDR1 as SEHNR and CDR2 as FQNEAQ (reference sequence). The CDR3 DNA reads as TGTGCCAGCAGCTTAGCGGTAGCAGCCTACAATGAGCAGTTCTTC. This gives the protein CASSLAVAAYNEQFF.

This chain links TRBV5-1 with TRBJ1-2, with D perhaps TRBD1 (6 bases). The CDR3 length is 15 residues. V was clipped by 0 bases and J by 2 bases, with 11 bases between them. Per germline, CDR1 SGHRS and CDR2 YFSETQ. CDR3 residues: CASSLGGRGNYGYTF. For the CDR3, the DNA is TGCGCCAGCAGCTTGGGTGGAAGGGGGAACTATGGCTACACCTTC.

The genes are TRBV28 and TRBJ2-2; D might be TRBD1 or TRBD2, each matching 5 bases. This CDR3 is built from 15 residues. From germline, CDR1 is MDHEN and CDR2 SYDVKM. Trimming removed 5 bases at V and 4 bases at J, with 14 bases between. Here the CDR3 reads CASSPRAAGTGELFF. The CDR3 DNA reads as TGTGCCAGCAGTCCCAGGGCCGCGGGCACCGGGGAGCTGTTTTTT.

The V gene is TRBV2, the J gene TRBJ2-5, with 7 bases that match TRBD1. The CDR3 has 14 residues. J was trimmed by 5 bases and V by 4 bases; bases with no gene match: 7. Germline values: CDR1 SNHLY, CDR2 FYNNEI. The CDR3 region is CASSATGTWETQYF. The CDR3 bases are TGTGCCAGCAGTGCGACAGGGACGTGGGAGACCCAGTACTTC.

This rearrangement joins TRBV27 to TRBJ1-1; no definite D call. The CDR3 is 13 residues long. Germline CDR1 reads MNHEY; CDR2 reads SMNVEV (reference sequence). V was clipped by 0 bases and J by 4 bases, with 6 bases between them. CDR3: CASSLSWVTEAFF. DNA for the CDR3: TGTGCCAGCAGTTTATCGTGGGTCACTGAAGCTTTCTTT.

This chain joins TRBV18 and TRBJ1-1, with D possibly matching TRBD1 (6 bases). The V and J ends lost 3 bases and 7 bases respectively, with 15 bases between them. In germline, CDR1 is KGHSH, CDR2 LQKENI. The length of the CDR3 is 14 residues. Here the CDR3 reads CASSPQNRDSEAFF. CDR3 nucleotide sequence: TGTGCCAGCTCACCGCAAAACAGGGATAGTGAAGCTTTCTTT.

V and J are TRBV7-2 and TRBJ2-2; TRBD2 might be the D (6 bases). The CDR3 is 15 residues long. V lost 5 bases and J 1 base, leaving 11 bases between the germline ends. Germline CDR1 is SGHTA and CDR2 is FQGNSA. CDR3 DNA sequence: TGTGCCAGCAGCCAAATAGCGGAGAACACCGGGGAGCTGTTTTTT. It codes for CASSQIAENTGELFF.

The chain links TRBV29-1 to TRBJ2-1, with D possibly being TRBD2 (6 bases). This CDR3 is built from 13 residues. The ends were cut back, 8 bases at V and 3 bases at J, with 14 bases in the middle. Germline loops: CDR1 SQVTM, CDR2 ANQGSEA. The CDR3 bases are TGCAGCTGCGGGGACGGATTCTACAATGAGCAGTTCTTC. It yields the protein CSCGDGFYNEQFF.